Following are 27 T cell receptor beta chains from one sample sequenced in a study of OX40 agonist ivuxolimab in advanced cancers. This table comes from immunoSEQ multiplex PCR, and its TCRdb copy is limited to in-frame clones, with some not included. The sample lists tens of thousands of clones, 85% occurring once. Sequencing used CD4+ or CD8+ T cells sorted from blood, obtained in a trial of the OX40 agonist ivuxolimab. These receptors came from an adult with an advanced solid tumor such as melanoma, head and neck, liver or kidney cancer.

This clone has just one count. The chain links TRBV6-6 to TRBJ1-1, with 9 bases aligning to TRBD1. This CDR3 has 16 residues. The germline gives CDR1 MNHNY, CDR2 SVGAGI (reference sequence). V lost 8 bases, J lost 0 bases, and 10 bases stayed unmatched. As DNA, the CDR3 is TGTGCCAGCTTACCCCCGGACAGGGGAGTGAACACTGAAGCTTTCTTT. Its protein is CASLPPDRGVNTEAFF.

V gene TRBV27 combines with J gene TRBJ1-5, with 11 bases aligning to TRBD1. Germline assignment: CDR1 MNHEY and CDR2 SMNVEV (reference sequence). The V segment lost 6 bases and the J segment 5 bases; nucleotides outside the gene matches: 9. The CDR3 loop spans 16 amino acids. The chain's CDR3 is CASRPGGDRGYQPQHF. In DNA form, the CDR3 reads TGTGCCAGCAGACCCGGGGGGGACAGGGGGTATCAGCCCCAGCATTTT.

The chain couples TRBV9 to TRBJ2-1; 8 bases map to TRBD1. The J segment lost 3 bases and the V segment lost 0 bases, leaving 2 bases of the junction unmatched. Germline V gene sequence: CDR1 SGDLS, CDR2 YYNGEE. The CDR3 contains 15 residues. The CDR3 reads CASSVAGQGYNEQFF. In DNA form, the CDR3 reads TGTGCCAGCAGCGTAGCCGGACAGGGCTACAATGAGCAGTTCTTC.

The chain has TRBV10-3 and TRBJ2-1; 8 bases map to TRBD2. Germline V CDR1 and CDR2: ENHRY, SYGVKD. Germline trimming cut 4 bases from V and 0 bases from J; bases unmatched to any gene: 8. CDR3 length: 17 residues. CDR3 in amino acids: CAISGGLAGSSYNEQFF. Here the CDR3 DNA reads TGTGCCATCAGTGGGGGGCTAGCGGGTAGCTCCTACAATGAGCAGTTCTTC.

The rearrangement uses TRBV28 and TRBJ1-6; possibly TRBD1 for D (5 bases). V dropped 5 bases and J dropped 0 bases, with 8 bases sitting between them. The CDR3 length is 15 residues. Germline V gene lookup returns CDR1 MDHEN and CDR2 SYDVKM. CDR3 protein: CASSPQGSYNSPLHF. The CDR3 nucleotides read TGTGCCAGCAGTCCCCAGGGCTCCTATAATTCACCCCTCCACTTT.

This chain uses TRBV2 with TRBJ1-1, with D possibly matching TRBD1 (5 bases). The germline gives CDR1 SNHLY, CDR2 FYNNEI. The CDR3 runs to 16 residues. V dropped 3 bases and J dropped 0 bases, with 14 bases sitting between them. CDR3 coding DNA: TGTGCCAGCAGTGAGGTGGGGCAGACGATGAACACTGAAGCTTTCTTT. It codes for CASSEVGQTMNTEAFF. The full variable domain, in which reference TRBV2 and TRBJ1-1 provide the parts outside the CDR3, is EPEVTQTPSHQVTQMGQEVILRCVPISNHLYFYWYRQILGQKVEFLVSFYNNEISEKSEIFDDQFSVERPDGSNFTLKIRSTKLEDSAMYFCASSEVGQTMNTEAFFGQGTRLTVV.

In the case of this clone: Other DNA sequences within the sample encode an identical CDR3. This chain connects TRBV27 to TRBJ1-5, with D possibly TRBD1 on 5 matching bases. The germline V and J ends were trimmed by 3 bases and 5 bases, with 29 bases remaining between them. Germline V lookup: CDR1 MNHEY, CDR2 SMNVEV (reference sequence). CDR3 size: 20 residues. The CDR3 DNA reads as TGTGCCAGCAGTTTTGGCCCGCCCCTCCCGTTCGGGGCCGAAGATCAGCCCCAGCATTTT. Translated, it gives CASSFGPPLPFGAEDQPQHF.

This clone showed up just a few times. This CDR3 is CASSPLRHTEAFF. DNA of the CDR3: TGTGCCAGCAGCCCCCTCCGGCACACTGAAGCTTTCTTT. J is TRBJ1-1 and V is TRBV7-9; D is undetermined. This CDR3 comprises 13 residues. Deletions cut 5 bases from V and 3 bases from J, with 10 bases between. In germline, CDR1 is SEHNR, CDR2 FQNEAQ (reference sequence). The full variable domain, completed using reference TRBV7-9 and TRBJ1-1, is DTGVSQNPRHKITKRGQNVTFRCDPISEHNRLYWYRQTLGQGPEFLTYFQNEAQLEKSRLLSDRFSAERPKGSFSTLEIQRTEQGDSAMYLCASSPLRHTEAFFGQGTRLTVV.

The genes are TRBV6-5 and TRBJ1-2, with D uncertain. This CDR3 has 15 amino acids. Germline CDR1 is MNHEY and CDR2 is SVGAGI. Deletions cut 0 bases from V and 3 bases from J, with 11 bases between. The CDR3 coding sequence is TGTGCCAGCAGTTACTCAGGCAGATCTTACTATGGCTACACCTTC. This gives the protein CASSYSGRSYYGYTF.

The V and J genes are TRBV7-9 and TRBJ2-5; TRBD1 might be the D (6 bases). CDR1 is SEHNR and CDR2 is FQNEAQ in the germline V gene (reference sequence). V lost 5 bases and J lost 2, with 12 bases in between. The CDR3 extends over 14 amino acids. This chain's CDR3 is CASSAPGQQETQYF. Here the CDR3 DNA reads TGTGCCAGCAGCGCTCCGGGACAACAAGAGACCCAGTACTTC.

This rearrangement joins TRBV11-3 to TRBJ2-3; possibly TRBD1 for D (6 bases). Germline assignment: CDR1 SGHNT and CDR2 YENEEA. This CDR3 is built from 14 residues. Trimming cost V 7 bases and J 1 base, with 12 bases left between them. CDR3 in amino acids: CASTPGDGTDTQYF. The CDR3, as DNA: TGTGCCAGCACACCAGGGGACGGCACAGATACGCAGTATTTT.

The rearrangement joins TRBV5-6 to TRBJ2-7, with TRBD1 identical over 8 bases. The length of the CDR3 is 16 residues. With 5 bases clipped from V and 1 base from J, the junction kept 11 bases outside the gene matches. Germline CDR1 is SGHDT and CDR2 is YYEEEE. CDR3 amino acids: CASSSLVRQGSYEQYV. The CDR3 coding sequence is TGTGCCAGCAGTTCTCTTGTTCGACAGGGGTCCTACGAGCAGTACGTC.

The chain links TRBV7-6 to TRBJ2-3; D uncertain. V dropped 4 bases and J dropped 1 base, with 24 bases sitting between them. The germline CDR1 and CDR2 sequences are SGHVS and FNYEAQ. The CDR3 loop spans 19 amino acids. CDR3 amino acids: CASSSGPPGRPTGTDTQYF. The DNA for the CDR3 is TGTGCCAGCAGCTCAGGACCCCCGGGCAGACCTACCGGCACAGATACGCAGTATTTT.

This clone was observed once. At one of its ends the junction is not consistent with the germline gene, which may arise from a read error. This chain uses TRBV7-3 with TRBJ2-1; maybe TRBD2 (5 bases). The CDR3 contains 13 residues. Per germline, CDR1 SGHTA and CDR2 FQGTGA. CDR3 protein: CASSLGGSASFVF. In DNA, the CDR3 is TGTGCCAGCAGCTTAGGAGGATCGGCCAGCTTCGTCTTC.

The chain links TRBV7-6 to TRBJ2-7; D is perhaps TRBD2 (6 bases). V was pared by 5 bases and J by 2 bases, with 13 bases between. The length of the CDR3 is 14 residues. Germline-derived CDR1 and CDR2 are SGHVS and FNYEAQ. CDR3 coding DNA: TGTGCCAGCAGCCGGGACTTCCCAGCCTACGAGCAGTACTTC. It specifies CASSRDFPAYEQYF.

In DNA form, the CDR3 reads TGCGCCAGCAGCCCGAGAGGGGGTCCAGATACGCAGTATTTT. Translated: CASSPRGGPDTQYF. This chain links TRBV5-1 with TRBJ2-3, with D maybe TRBD1 (6 bases). Germline CDR1 is SGHRS and CDR2 is YFSETQ. This CDR3 contains 14 residues. V lost 4 bases to trimming and J lost 4 bases, with 13 bases between them.

The chain joins TRBV5-6 to TRBJ2-3, with no clear D. CDR1 and CDR2 from the germline V gene are SGHDT and YYEEEE. V was shortened by 0 bases and J by 8 bases, with 7 bases between the two germline ends. CDR3 size: 12 residues. The CDR3: CASSLGYSTQYF. The DNA for the CDR3 is TGTGCCAGCAGCTTGGGCTACAGTACGCAGTATTTT.

The V call is TRBV6-1, the J call TRBJ1-1; no clear D gene. The CDR3 is 15 residues long. Germline V lookup: CDR1 MNHNS, CDR2 SASEGT. Trimming cost V 3 bases and J 1 base, with 12 bases left between them. The chain's CDR3 is CASSESLGENTEAFF. The CDR3, as DNA: TGTGCCAGCAGTGAGTCGTTGGGAGAGAACACTGAAGCTTTCTTT.

This clone was counted only a few times. The CDR3 sequence is CASLGRGYQETQYF. The CDR3 DNA reads TGCGCCAGCTTGGGCAGGGGGTACCAAGAGACCCAGTACTTC. This rearrangement joins TRBV10-2 to TRBJ2-5; TRBD1 matches 7 bases. CDR1 is WSHSY, CDR2 SAAADI, per germline. The J segment lost 0 bases and the V segment lost 8 bases, leaving 6 bases of the junction unmatched. CDR3 length: 14 residues.

The chain carries TRBV4-1 and TRBJ2-3, with D possibly TRBD2 on 6 matching bases. Germline CDR1 and CDR2: MGHRA and YSYEKL. V shed 1 base and J shed 4 bases, with 15 bases lying between them. This CDR3 contains 16 residues. The CDR3 nucleotides are TGCGCCAGCAGCCAAGGGTCTAGCGCTTTTCCAGATACGCAGTATTTT. It specifies CASSQGSSAFPDTQYF.

The table lists this clone with a few counts. The chain recombines TRBV12-5 with TRBJ1-1; tentatively, D is TRBD1 (6 bases). The CDR3 is 14 amino acids. Between the trimmed V and J ends, which lost 5 bases and 5 bases, there was a span of 15 bases. Looked up from germline, CDR1 is LGHNT and CDR2 is FRNRAP. CDR3 residues: CASGRDIWGTEAFF. The CDR3 DNA follows: TGTGCTAGTGGTCGGGACATCTGGGGGACTGAAGCTTTCTTT.

V gene TRBV5-4 combines with J gene TRBJ2-7; 13 bases are shared with TRBD2. The CDR3 consists of 16 residues. Germline CDR1 and CDR2: SGHNT and YYREEE (reference sequence). The V segment lost 3 bases and the J segment 0 bases; nucleotides outside the gene matches: 3. CDR3 protein: CASSSTSGGPSYEQYF. The CDR3, as DNA: TGTGCCAGCAGCTCGACTAGCGGGGGGCCCTCCTACGAGCAGTACTTC. The whole variable domain, filled in from reference TRBV5-4 and TRBJ2-7, reads ETGVTQSPTHLIKTRGQQVTLRCSSQSGHNTVSWYQQALGQGPQFIFQYYREEENGRGNFPPRFSGLQFPNYSSELNVNALELDDSALYLCASSSTSGGPSYEQYFGPGTRLTVT.

This rearrangement joins TRBV2 to TRBJ1-1; a weak D match, TRBD1 (5 bases). The length of the CDR3 is 13 residues. The V gene lost 6 bases and the J gene lost 4 bases, with 12 bases spanning the gap. Germline V gene data show CDR1 as SNHLY and CDR2 as FYNNEI. CDR3 nucleotide sequence: TGTGCCAGCAGCCCTCCAGGGTTCACTGAAGCTTTCTTT. Translated, it gives CASSPPGFTEAFF.

The rearrangement links TRBV7-9 to TRBJ1-1, with a tentative D call TRBD1 (6 bases). V lost 5 bases and J lost 2, with 15 bases in between. CDR3 length: 15 residues. CDR1 SEHNR and CDR2 FQNEAQ come from the germline V gene (reference sequence). The CDR3 DNA is TGTGCCAGCAGCGGTAACACAGGGCCCAACACTGAAGCTTTCTTT. As protein: CASSGNTGPNTEAFF. The full variable domain, with the rest looked up from reference TRBV7-9 and TRBJ1-1, is DTGVSQNPRHKITKRGQNVTFRCDPISEHNRLYWYRQTLGQGPEFLTYFQNEAQLEKSRLLSDRFSAERPKGSFSTLEIQRTEQGDSAMYLCASSGNTGPNTEAFFGQGTRLTVV.

The sample holds a few counts of this clone. The chain couples TRBV28 to TRBJ2-7; D may correspond to TRBD1 or TRBD2 (6 bases each). There are 14 residues in the CDR3. V gave up 3 bases and J gave up 2 bases, with 11 bases separating them. Per the germline V gene, CDR1 is MDHEN and CDR2 is SYDVKM. This CDR3 is CASSLGAGPYEQYF. The DNA for the CDR3 is TGTGCCAGCAGTTTGGGGGCGGGACCCTACGAGCAGTACTTC.

The chain joins TRBV9 to TRBJ2-3; tentatively, D is TRBD1 or TRBD2 (5 bases each). Germline V gene lookup returns CDR1 SGDLS and CDR2 YYNGEE. V was trimmed by 4 bases and J by 2 bases, leaving 14 bases between them. The CDR3 consists of 15 residues. The CDR3 DNA reads TGTGCCAGCAGCTTGGGGGTCCAACCCACAGATACGCAGTATTTT. Its translation is CASSLGVQPTDTQYF.

V and J are TRBV7-6 and TRBJ1-5, with a tentative D call TRBD1 (6 bases). This CDR3 is built from 16 residues. V was trimmed by 5 bases and J by 5 bases, leaving 19 bases between them. Germline values: CDR1 SGHVS, CDR2 FNYEAQ. CDR3: CASSAEQGKVDQPQHF. CDR3 DNA: TGTGCCAGCAGCGCTGAACAGGGAAAGGTGGATCAGCCCCAGCATTTT.